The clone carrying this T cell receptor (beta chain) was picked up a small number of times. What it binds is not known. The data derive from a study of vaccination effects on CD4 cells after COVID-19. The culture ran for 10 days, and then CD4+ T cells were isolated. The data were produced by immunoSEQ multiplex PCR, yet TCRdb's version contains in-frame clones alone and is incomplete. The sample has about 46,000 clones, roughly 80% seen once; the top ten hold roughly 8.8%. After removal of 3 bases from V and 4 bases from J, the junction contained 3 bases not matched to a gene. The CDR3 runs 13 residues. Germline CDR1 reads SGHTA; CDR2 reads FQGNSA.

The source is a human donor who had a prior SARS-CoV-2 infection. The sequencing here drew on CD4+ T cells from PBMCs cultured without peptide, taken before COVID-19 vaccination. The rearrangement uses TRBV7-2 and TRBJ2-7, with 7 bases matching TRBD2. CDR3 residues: CASSFGLGYEQYF. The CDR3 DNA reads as TGTGCCAGCAGCTTCGGACTAGGGTACGAGCAGTACTTC.